The 26 T cell receptor beta chains reported below all come from one sample, sequenced in a study of blood T cells in healthy people across ages. Primed by a sample-barcoded 5' primer and a J-beta primer mix, a second PCR proceeded for 7 to 11 cycles. TCRdb used MiXCR to reprocess the 5' RACE reads, holding one entry per CDR3 protein. The table has some 1.8 million distinct CDR3 sequences, 30% to 40% seen once. Sequencing used blood. All receptors derive from a human donor in good health.

Only one count was recorded for this clonotype. This rearrangement joins TRBV13 to TRBJ2-3, with 7 positions matching TRBD2. Trimming took 5 bases from V and 2 from J; bases not matched to a gene: 7. CDR1 and CDR2 from the germline V gene are PRHDT and FYEKMQ (reference sequence). This CDR3 spans 15 amino acids. The CDR3 DNA reads TGTGCCAGCAGCGCAACCGGGACTAACACAGATACGCAGTATTTT. Protein product: CASSATGTNTDTQYF.

The chain is built from TRBV2 and TRBJ2-7; TRBD1 aligns across 8 bases. The CDR3 runs 16 residues. Looked up from germline, CDR1 is SNHLY and CDR2 is FYNNEI. The V gene end was trimmed by 7 bases and the J gene end by 0 bases; junction bases not matched to a gene: 11. CDR3 residues: CASIVAGTGYSYEQYF. CDR3 DNA: TGTGCCAGCATTGTGGCAGGGACAGGTTACTCCTACGAGCAGTACTTC.

The chain carries TRBV7-9 and TRBJ2-1; 7 positions agree with TRBD2. J lost 7 bases, V lost 5 bases, and 8 bases had no gene match. This CDR3 has 14 residues. Germline loops: CDR1 SEHNR, CDR2 FQNEAQ (reference sequence). The CDR3 loop is CASSRLAAGNEQFF. In DNA form, the CDR3 reads TGTGCCAGCAGCCGTCTAGCGGCGGGAAATGAGCAGTTCTTC.

This clonotype has more than one count but fewer than ten. The V and J genes are TRBV29-1 and TRBJ1-2; 8 nucleotides line up with TRBD1. The CDR3 spans 15 residues. Trimming took 3 bases from V and 1 from J; bases not matched to a gene: 7. Germline V gene lookup returns CDR1 SQVTM and CDR2 ANQGSEA. The CDR3 bases are TGCAGCGTTGACATGTCCAGGGGGCTTAACTATGGCTACACCTTC. Translating gives CSVDMSRGLNYGYTF.

The V and J genes are TRBV10-3 and TRBJ1-2; unclear D gene. Trimming cost V 6 bases and J 8 bases, with 19 bases left between them. Germline CDR1 reads ENHRY; CDR2 reads SYGVKD. This CDR3 spans 14 amino acids. CDR3 sequence (DNA): TGTGCCATCAGGCGTGAGACACTCAAGGCCGGCTACACCTTC. Amino acid sequence: CAIRRETLKAGYTF.

This chain uses TRBV7-2 with TRBJ2-1, with a tentative D call TRBD2 (7 bases). Trimming took off 1 base at V and 3 bases at J, with 13 bases between the two ends. CDR1 and CDR2 (germline): SGHTA, FQGNSA. This CDR3 has 16 amino acids. CDR3 sequence (DNA): TGTGCCAGCAGCTTAGTTGCGGGGGCCATCTACAATGAGCAGTTCTTC. Its translation: CASSLVAGAIYNEQFF.

The V call is TRBV6-5, the J call TRBJ1-6, with TRBD1 as a possible D gene (5 bases). Between the trimmed V and J ends, which lost 5 bases and 9 bases, there was a span of 14 bases. The germline V gene has CDR1 MNHEY and CDR2 SVGAGI. CDR3 length equals 14 residues. The CDR3 reads CASSRSGDGSPLHF. The CDR3 DNA reads as TGTGCCAGCAGTAGGAGTGGGGACGGTTCACCCCTCCACTTT.

With regard to this clonotype: The missing conserved phenylalanine or tryptophan at the end of this CDR3 makes a read error likely. The CDR3 loop is CASSVGSGGQALQETQYV. CDR3 DNA: TGTGCCAGCAGCGTAGGGAGTGGGGGACAGGCCCTCCAAGAGACCCAGTACGTC. The genes are TRBV9 and TRBJ2-5; TRBD1 aligns across 8 bases. Germline CDR1 reads SGDLS; CDR2 reads YYNGEE. The length of the CDR3 is 18 residues. The trim removed 0 bases at V and 1 base at J, leaving 11 bases unmatched.

This clonotype was detected only a few times. CDR3 sequence reads: CASSYMTGGRYNEQFF. The CDR3 DNA reads TGTGCCAGCAGCTACATGACAGGGGGCCGCTACAATGAGCAGTTCTTC. V gene TRBV5-6 combines with J gene TRBJ2-1, with 10 bases matching TRBD1. The germline V gene encodes CDR1 SGHDT and CDR2 YYEEEE. V gave up 3 bases and J gave up 3 bases; unmatched junction bases: 6. This CDR3 is 16 amino acids long.

The genes are TRBV4-1 and TRBJ1-5; D not certain. The CDR3 has 17 residues. V lost 4 bases to trimming and J lost 5 bases, with 21 bases between them. CDR1 and CDR2 (germline): MGHRA, YSYEKL. This chain's CDR3 is CASSPKRRTRRHQPQHF. DNA for the CDR3: TGCGCCAGCAGCCCCAAACGGCGCACCAGGAGACATCAGCCCCAGCATTTT.

The chain is built from TRBV29-1 and TRBJ2-5; perhaps D is TRBD1 or TRBD2 (5 bases each). Trimming left V 4 bases short and J 2 bases short, with 14 bases between. This CDR3 comprises 14 residues. Looked up from germline, CDR1 is SQVTM and CDR2 is ANQGSEA. This chain's CDR3 is CSVGWGWGQETQYF. CDR3 nucleotides: TGCAGCGTTGGTTGGGGGTGGGGTCAAGAGACCCAGTACTTC. Full variable domain (remainder filled in from reference TRBV29-1 and TRBJ2-5): SAVISQKPSRDICQRGTSLTIQCQVDSQVTMMFWYRQQPGQSLTLIATANQGSEATYESGFVIDKFPISRPNLTFSTLTVSNMSPEDSSIYLCSVGWGWGQETQYFGPGTRLLVL.

The rearrangement links TRBV24-1 to TRBJ2-7, with 7 bases fitting TRBD1. Germline-derived CDR1 and CDR2 are KGHDR and SFDVKD. Trimming removed 5 bases from V and 10 bases from J; junction bases left unmatched: 19. The CDR3 sequence is 16 residues long. The CDR3 reads CATSAPGTAYQDTQYF. The CDR3 nucleotides read TGTGCCACCAGTGCTCCAGGGACAGCCTACCAAGATACCCAGTACTTC.

The rearrangement joins TRBV20-1 to TRBJ2-1; 11 nucleotides line up with TRBD2. In germline, CDR1 is DFQATT, CDR2 SNEGSKA (reference sequence). The CDR3 extends over 16 amino acids. Trimming took 2 bases from V and 4 from J; bases not matched to a gene: 7. In nucleotides, the CDR3 is TGCAGTGCTAGACCAGGGGGGACTAGCGGATACAATGAGCAGTTCTTC. As protein: CSARPGGTSGYNEQFF.

Only a few counts were recorded for this clonotype. The chain couples TRBV6-5 to TRBJ1-2, with 9 bases lining up with TRBD1. This CDR3 spans 16 amino acids. Germline V gene lookup returns CDR1 MNHEY and CDR2 SVGAGI. V lost 6 bases and J lost 10; bases outside the gene matches: 18. CDR3 region: CASSRGTGWLEGDYTF. The CDR3 nucleotides are TGTGCCAGCAGCCGTGGGACAGGGTGGCTTGAGGGGGACTACACCTTC.

This chain connects TRBV7-3 to TRBJ2-4; either TRBD1 or TRBD2 may fit D (5 bases each). The CDR3 runs 14 residues. V lost 4 bases and J 8 bases, leaving 15 bases between the germline ends. Looked up from germline, CDR1 is SGHTA and CDR2 is FQGTGA. CDR3 residues: CASSSGNMGDIQYF. CDR3 nucleotides: TGTGCCAGCAGCTCTGGAAACATGGGGGACATTCAGTACTTC.

The chain uses TRBV3-1 and TRBJ2-7, with TRBD1 matching over 7 bases. The CDR3 runs 15 residues. CDR1 and CDR2 (germline): LGHDT, YNNKEL (reference sequence). The V and J ends lost 6 bases and 4 bases, in that order; junction bases with no gene match: 12. CDR3 coding DNA: TGTGCCAGCAGGCGACACAGGGGACCAGGGTACGAGCAGTACTTC. Residues: CASRRHRGPGYEQYF.

This clonotype was picked up a small number of times. The chain links TRBV5-1 to TRBJ2-6; D ambiguous. Germline assignment: CDR1 SGHRS and CDR2 YFSETQ. The length of the CDR3 is 15 residues. V was pared by 2 bases and J by 2 bases, with 8 bases between. The CDR3 sequence: CASSFRSPGANVLTF. CDR3 DNA: TGCGCCAGCAGCTTCAGAAGCCCTGGGGCCAACGTCCTGACTTTC.

CDR3 amino acids: CASSEIAGIGYTF. The CDR3 DNA follows: TGTGCCAGCAGTGAAATCGCAGGGATCGGCTACACCTTC. The rearrangement links TRBV6-1 to TRBJ1-2; perhaps TRBD1 as D (5 bases). Germline CDR1 MNHNS, CDR2 SASEGT. Trimming cost V 2 bases and J 8 bases, with 12 bases left between them. The CDR3 is 13 residues long.

This chain connects TRBV4-3 to TRBJ2-7; D remains unclear. Trimming shortened V by 5 bases and J by 2 bases, and 13 bases separated the two germline ends. The CDR3 has 14 amino acids. The V gene's germline CDR1 is LGHNA and CDR2 YSLEER. The CDR3, as DNA: TGCGCCAGCAGCACACGCGTCAGTACCTACGAGCAGTACTTC. Protein product: CASSTRVSTYEQYF.

This clonotype was found a few times. The gene calls are TRBV27 and TRBJ1-2, with 9 bases matching TRBD1. V gave up 7 bases and J gave up 5 bases; unmatched junction bases: 5. This CDR3 comprises 13 residues. From germline, CDR1 is MNHEY and CDR2 SMNVEV (reference sequence). CDR3 in DNA: TGTGCCAGCACCACCGGACAGGGGTATGGCTACACCTTC. Translating it yields CASTTGQGYGYTF.

V is TRBV25-1 and J is TRBJ1-2; D possibly corresponds to TRBD1 (5 bases). Trimming stripped 4 bases from V and 4 bases from J, with 10 bases between. Germline V CDR1 and CDR2: MGHDK, SYGVNS. This CDR3 is built from 13 residues. The CDR3 region is CASSGTGTYGYTF. The DNA of the CDR3 is TGTGCCAGCAGTGGGACCGGGACCTATGGCTACACCTTC.

The chain joins TRBV7-3 to TRBJ2-5; D possibly uses TRBD1 or TRBD2 (5 bases each). The CDR3 sequence is 18 residues long. Germline V CDR1 and CDR2: SGHTA, FQGTGA. Trimming removed 1 base from V and 1 base from J, with 19 bases in between. The CDR3 loop is CASSLIHLGTGRQETQYF. The CDR3 nucleotides read TGTGCCAGCAGCTTAATACACCTAGGGACGGGTCGCCAAGAGACCCAGTACTTC.

The rearrangement joins TRBV5-1 to TRBJ2-3; D remains unclear. V was cut by 0 bases and J by 9 bases, with 8 bases left in between. CDR3 length equals 12 residues. Germline V CDR1 and CDR2: SGHRS, YFSETQ. CDR3 DNA: TGCGCCAGCAGCTTGGAGCTAGTCACGCAGTATTTT. It specifies CASSLELVTQYF.

This clonotype was counted between two and nine times. The chain combines TRBV7-2 with TRBJ2-6; a possible D gene is TRBD2 (5 bases). CDR1 and CDR2 from the germline V gene are SGHTA and FQGNSA. The CDR3 is 18 residues long. Trimming pared 0 bases from V and 2 bases from J, leaving 14 bases between. The DNA for the CDR3 is TGTGCCAGCAGCTTAGCGCGGGTAGCCGGGGCTGGGGCCAACGTCCTGACTTTC. Its translation: CASSLARVAGAGANVLTF.

V and J are TRBV20-1 and TRBJ1-4, with TRBD1 as a possible D gene (6 bases). From germline, CDR1 is DFQATT and CDR2 SNEGSKA (reference sequence). V was pared by 1 base and J by 6 bases, with 9 bases between. The length of the CDR3 is 13 residues. The CDR3 DNA is TGCAGTGCTAGAGCCCCAGGGGATGAAAAACTGTTTTTT. Translated, it gives CSARAPGDEKLFF.

The gene calls are TRBV6-1 and TRBJ2-3; 9 bases fit TRBD2. After removal of 1 base from V and 5 bases from J, the junction contained 13 bases not matched to a gene. The CDR3 is 18 amino acids. Germline V lookup: CDR1 MNHNS, CDR2 SASEGT. This chain's CDR3 is CASSEGSGGRRLVDTQYF. CDR3 DNA: TGTGCCAGCAGTGAAGGCAGCGGGGGGAGACGGCTTGTAGATACGCAGTATTTT.